This TCR beta chain was documented in a study of blood T cells in healthy people across ages. This clonotype was seen many times. Deletions cut 5 bases from V and 2 bases from J, with 18 bases between. The CDR3 length is 15 residues. Per the germline V gene, CDR1 is DFQATT and CDR2 is SNEGSKA (reference sequence). Alongside a J-beta primer mix, a sample-barcoded 5' primer served in a second PCR lasting about 7 to 12 cycles. In TCRdb, the 5' RACE reads were re-called with MiXCR into one record per CDR3 protein. Here the sample spans roughly 1.6 million distinct CDR3 sequences, 34% being singletons. The chain couples TRBV20-1 to TRBJ1-1; a possible D gene is TRBD1 (6 bases). The sequencing input was blood. The TCR sequence derives from a woman younger than 45 in good health. The CDR3 spells CSAWTVLHPNTEAFF. CDR3 sequence (DNA): TGCAGTGCTTGGACAGTCCTTCATCCTAACACTGAAGCTTTCTTT.